This is a list of T cell receptor beta chains from one sample in a study of blood T cell repertoires in COVID-19. The assay was immunoSEQ multiplex PCR, and TCRdb's table has in-frame clones only and misses some. The table shows 310,000 or so clones, with about 87% occurring only once. Sequenced: peripheral blood. The receptors stem from a man aged 70 or older with acute or convalescent COVID-19. Each CDR3 is given with its conserved first and last residue. D genes are given only for firm matches. A row's size may be missing; if present it is once, few, many or a size class.

CDR3aa: CASSVGLYPGDRAYNEQFF
CDR3nt: TGTGCCAGCAGTGTAGGCCTGTACCCCGGGGACAGGGCATATAATGAGCAGTTCTTC
abundance: NA
d_gene: TRBD1
j_gene: TRBJ2-1
v_gene: TRBV2

CDR3aa: CASSIGGRASGYEQFF
CDR3nt: TGTGCCAGTAGTATAGGCGGGAGGGCCTCAGGTTATGAGCAGTTCTTC
abundance: NA
d_gene: TRBD2
j_gene: TRBJ2-1
v_gene: TRBV19

CDR3aa: CASSRTGEPYEQYF
CDR3nt: TGCGCCAGCAGCCGAACAGGGGAACCCTACGAGCAGTACTTC
abundance: NA
d_gene: TRBD1
j_gene: TRBJ2-7
v_gene: TRBV5-1

CDR3aa: CASSYRQGTDQPQHF
CDR3nt: TGTGCCAGCAGTTACAGACAGGGAACCGATCAGCCCCAGCATTTT
abundance: NA
d_gene: TRBD1
j_gene: TRBJ1-5
v_gene: TRBV6-6

CDR3aa: CASRPMGTGPRYSSYEQYF
CDR3nt: TGTGCAAGTCGCCCAATGGGGACAGGGCCGCGGTATAGCTCCTACGAGCAGTACTTC
abundance: NA
d_gene: NA
j_gene: TRBJ2-7
v_gene: TRBV12-2

CDR3aa: CASSLGGGFEKLFF
CDR3nt: TGTGCCAGCAGCTTAGGGGGAGGGTTTGAAAAACTGTTTTTT
abundance: NA
d_gene: NA
j_gene: TRBJ1-4
v_gene: TRBV11-2

CDR3aa: CASSKGLAGGGIWTQYF
CDR3nt: TGTGCCAGTAGTAAGGGACTAGCGGGGGGTGGGATCTGGACCCAGTACTTC
abundance: NA
d_gene: TRBD2
j_gene: TRBJ2-5
v_gene: TRBV19

CDR3aa: CASSRDNSPLHF
CDR3nt: TGCGCTAGCTCCCGAGATAATTCACCCCTCCACTTT
abundance: NA
d_gene: NA
j_gene: TRBJ1-6
v_gene: TRBV5-1

CDR3aa: CASSRSSGTSTDTQYF
CDR3nt: TGCGCCAGCAGCCGATCCTCCGGGACTAGCACAGATACGCAGTATTTT
abundance: NA
d_gene: NA
j_gene: TRBJ2-3
v_gene: TRBV4-1

CDR3aa: CASSQEAWQRNYGYTF
CDR3nt: TGCGCCAGCAGCCAAGAGGCGTGGCAGAGGAACTATGGCTACACCTTC
abundance: NA
d_gene: NA
j_gene: TRBJ1-2
v_gene: TRBV4-3

CDR3aa: CAWSIRGLGYTF
CDR3nt: TGTGCCTGGAGTATCAGGGGGCTTGGCTACACCTTC
abundance: NA
d_gene: TRBD1
j_gene: TRBJ1-2
v_gene: TRBV30

CDR3aa: CASSAIYEQYF
CDR3nt: TGTGCCAGCAGCGCGATCTACGAGCAGTACTTC
abundance: NA
d_gene: NA
j_gene: TRBJ2-7
v_gene: TRBV25-1

CDR3aa: CASSRAGGDTQPQHF
CDR3nt: TGTGCCAGCAGCCGGGCGGGGGGTGATACTCAGCCCCAGCATTTT
abundance: NA
d_gene: NA
j_gene: TRBJ1-5
v_gene: TRBV7-2

CDR3aa: CASSYPRTGGRTEAFF
CDR3nt: TGTGCCAGCAGTTACCCAAGGACAGGGGGACGCACTGAAGCTTTCTTT
abundance: NA
d_gene: TRBD1
j_gene: TRBJ1-1
v_gene: TRBV6-6

CDR3aa: CASSLSPSAASYGYTF
CDR3nt: TGTGCCAGCAGTTTATCCCCCTCAGCGGCCAGCTATGGCTACACCTTC
abundance: NA
d_gene: NA
j_gene: TRBJ1-2
v_gene: TRBV27

CDR3aa: CASSPYLNSNQPQHF
CDR3nt: TGCGCCAGCAGCCCTTACTTAAATAGCAATCAGCCCCAGCATTTT
abundance: NA
d_gene: NA
j_gene: TRBJ1-5
v_gene: TRBV4-3

CDR3aa: CAITGGRSNTGELFF
CDR3nt: TGTGCCATTACAGGGGGGCGGTCGAACACCGGGGAGCTGTTTTTT
abundance: NA
d_gene: TRBD1
j_gene: TRBJ2-2
v_gene: TRBV24-1

CDR3aa: CASSPGQGVGTDTQYF
CDR3nt: TGTGCCAGCAGCCCCGGACAGGGGGTAGGGACAGATACGCAGTATTTT
abundance: NA
d_gene: TRBD1
j_gene: TRBJ2-3
v_gene: TRBV5-4

CDR3aa: CASSQEDRAQGAQYF
CDR3nt: TGTGCCAGCAGCCAAGAGGACAGGGCCCAGGGAGCCCAGTACTTC
abundance: NA
d_gene: TRBD1
j_gene: TRBJ2-7
v_gene: TRBV4-2

CDR3aa: CASSQGTSGSYTGELFF
CDR3nt: TGTGCCAGCAGCCAAGGGACTAGCGGGAGCTACACCGGGGAGCTGTTTTTT
abundance: NA
d_gene: TRBD2
j_gene: TRBJ2-2
v_gene: TRBV4-2

CDR3aa: CAISDRQGGSNSPLHF
CDR3nt: TGTGCCATCAGTGATCGACAGGGAGGAAGTAATTCACCCCTCCACTTT
abundance: NA
d_gene: TRBD1
j_gene: TRBJ1-6
v_gene: TRBV10-3

CDR3aa: CASSLMRTAETQYF
CDR3nt: TGTGCCAGCAGCCTAATGAGGACTGCGGAGACCCAGTACTTC
abundance: NA
d_gene: NA
j_gene: TRBJ2-5
v_gene: TRBV7-2

CDR3aa: CASSLDRVNGYTF
CDR3nt: TGTGCCAGCAGCTTGGACAGGGTGAATGGCTACACCTTC
abundance: NA
d_gene: TRBD1
j_gene: TRBJ1-2
v_gene: TRBV7-8

CDR3aa: CASSLIGGRGRMNTGELFF
CDR3nt: TGTGCCAGCAGCTTAATAGGTGGCAGGGGGCGAATGAACACCGGGGAGCTGTTTTTT
abundance: NA
d_gene: TRBD1
j_gene: TRBJ2-2
v_gene: TRBV7-3

CDR3aa: CASRDRTNEKLFF
CDR3nt: TGTGCCAGCAGGGACAGGACTAATGAAAAACTGTTTTTT
abundance: NA
d_gene: TRBD1
j_gene: TRBJ1-4
v_gene: TRBV28

CDR3aa: CATSDSPGAGAYNEQFF
CDR3nt: TGTGCCACCAGTGACTCCCCCGGGGCGGGAGCCTACAATGAGCAGTTCTTC
abundance: NA
d_gene: TRBD2
j_gene: TRBJ2-1
v_gene: TRBV24-1

CDR3aa: CASSVAGTFNNEQFF
CDR3nt: TGTGCCAGCAGCGTAGCCGGGACTTTTAACAATGAGCAGTTCTTC
abundance: NA
d_gene: NA
j_gene: TRBJ2-1
v_gene: TRBV9

CDR3aa: CASSTNRQNYNQPQHF
CDR3nt: TGTGCCAGTAGTACTAACAGGCAGAACTATAATCAGCCCCAGCATTTT
abundance: NA
d_gene: NA
j_gene: TRBJ1-5
v_gene: TRBV19

CDR3aa: CASNPIGARRNYGYTF
CDR3nt: TGTGCCAGCAACCCCATAGGGGCCAGGCGTAACTATGGCTACACCTTC
abundance: NA
d_gene: NA
j_gene: TRBJ1-2
v_gene: TRBV6-2/TRBV6-3

CDR3aa: CSVGGRWRSATYEQYF
CDR3nt: TGCAGCGTGGGCGGCCGGTGGAGATCGGCCACCTACGAGCAGTACTTC
abundance: NA
d_gene: NA
j_gene: TRBJ2-7
v_gene: TRBV29-1

CDR3aa: CASSDAGGPLIF
CDR3nt: TGTGCCAGCAGTGATGCGGGAGGTCCTTTGATCTTC
abundance: NA
d_gene: TRBD2
j_gene: TRBJ2-1
v_gene: TRBV2

CDR3aa: CASSSRPGQGATNEKLFF
CDR3nt: TGTGCCAGCAGCTCACGTCCGGGACAGGGTGCAACTAATGAAAAACTGTTTTTT
abundance: NA
d_gene: TRBD1
j_gene: TRBJ1-4
v_gene: TRBV9

CDR3aa: CASSLMTGGAEAFF
CDR3nt: TGTGCCAGCAGCTTAATGACAGGGGGAGCTGAAGCTTTCTTT
abundance: NA
d_gene: TRBD1
j_gene: TRBJ1-1
v_gene: TRBV11-2

CDR3aa: CSAPLYNEQFF
CDR3nt: TGCAGTGCTCCACTATACAATGAGCAGTTCTTC
abundance: NA
d_gene: NA
j_gene: TRBJ2-1
v_gene: TRBV20-1

CDR3aa: CASSPHTSGRYNEQFF
CDR3nt: TGTGCCAGCAGTCCTCACACGAGCGGGAGGTACAATGAGCAGTTCTTC
abundance: NA
d_gene: TRBD2
j_gene: TRBJ2-1
v_gene: TRBV27

CDR3aa: CASSETVRTDTEAFF
CDR3nt: TGTGCCAGCAGTGAAACCGTACGGACAGACACTGAAGCTTTCTTT
abundance: NA
d_gene: NA
j_gene: TRBJ1-1
v_gene: TRBV6-1

CDR3aa: CASSLPPRGEKLFF
CDR3nt: TGTGCCAGCAGCTTACCGCCGCGGGGAGAAAAACTGTTTTTT
abundance: NA
d_gene: NA
j_gene: TRBJ1-4
v_gene: TRBV11-2

CDR3aa: CASSFTGGRQPQHF
CDR3nt: TGTGCCAGCAGTTTCACAGGGGGGCGGCAGCCCCAGCATTTT
abundance: NA
d_gene: TRBD1
j_gene: TRBJ1-5
v_gene: TRBV6-2/TRBV6-3

CDR3aa: CASSQVSGGVGQPQHF
CDR3nt: TGTGCCAGCAGCCAAGTGTCAGGAGGTGTTGGTCAGCCCCAGCATTTT
abundance: NA
d_gene: NA
j_gene: TRBJ1-5
v_gene: TRBV4-2

CDR3aa: CATSGTATYGYTF
CDR3nt: TGTGCCACCTCGGGAACAGCTACCTATGGCTACACCTTC
abundance: NA
d_gene: NA
j_gene: TRBJ1-2
v_gene: TRBV28

CDR3aa: CASSGTGNQPQHF
CDR3nt: TGTGCCAGCAGTGGGACAGGAAATCAGCCCCAGCATTTT
abundance: NA
d_gene: TRBD1
j_gene: TRBJ1-5
v_gene: TRBV12-3/TRBV12-4

CDR3aa: CASSQDPGQGNTEAFF
CDR3nt: TGTGCCAGCAGCCAGGACCCGGGACAGGGGAACACTGAAGCTTTCTTT
abundance: NA
d_gene: TRBD1
j_gene: TRBJ1-1
v_gene: TRBV3-1/TRBV3-2

CDR3aa: CATSREGAPGGTQYF
CDR3nt: TGTGCCACCAGCAGAGAAGGGGCTCCAGGTGGGACCCAGTACTTC
abundance: NA
d_gene: NA
j_gene: TRBJ2-5
v_gene: TRBV15

CDR3aa: CASSSGHSVSEKLFF
CDR3nt: TGTGCCAGCAGCTCTGGACATTCGGTTAGTGAAAAACTGTTTTTT
abundance: NA
d_gene: NA
j_gene: TRBJ1-4
v_gene: TRBV11-2

CDR3aa: CASSYGQLINYGYTF
CDR3nt: TGTGCCAGCAGTTACGGACAGCTTATTAACTATGGCTACACCTTC
abundance: NA
d_gene: NA
j_gene: TRBJ1-2
v_gene: TRBV6-2/TRBV6-3

CDR3aa: CASSADRASSYNSPLHF
CDR3nt: TGTGCCAGCAGTGCGGACAGGGCGAGCTCCTATAATTCACCCCTCCACTTT
abundance: NA
d_gene: TRBD1
j_gene: TRBJ1-6
v_gene: TRBV6-2/TRBV6-3

CDR3aa: CASSLLSGDNSPLHF
CDR3nt: TGTGCCAGCAGCTTATTATCAGGGGATAATTCACCCCTCCACTTT
abundance: NA
d_gene: NA
j_gene: TRBJ1-6
v_gene: TRBV5-4

CDR3aa: CASSPPHVIGHF
CDR3nt: TGTGCCAGCAGTCCTCCGCACGTAATCGGGCATTTT
abundance: many
d_gene: NA
j_gene: TRBJ1-5
v_gene: TRBV28

CDR3aa: CASSLLGGIGSGTQYF
CDR3nt: TGTGCCAGCAGTCTCCTGGGAGGGATCGGTTCTGGGACCCAGTACTTC
abundance: NA
d_gene: TRBD2
j_gene: TRBJ2-5
v_gene: TRBV28

CDR3aa: CASSPRTGAVTEAFF
CDR3nt: TGTGCCAGCAGTCCCCGGACAGGGGCGGTAACTGAAGCTTTCTTT
abundance: NA
d_gene: TRBD1
j_gene: TRBJ1-1
v_gene: TRBV2

CDR3aa: CASHSHSSGNTIYF
CDR3nt: TGTGCCAGTCATAGTCACAGCTCTGGAAACACCATATATTTT
abundance: NA
d_gene: NA
j_gene: TRBJ1-3
v_gene: TRBV19

CDR3aa: CASSSLAGEGYNEQFF
CDR3nt: TGTGCCAGTAGTTCACTAGCGGGAGAGGGGTACAATGAGCAGTTCTTC
abundance: NA
d_gene: TRBD2
j_gene: TRBJ2-1
v_gene: TRBV19

CDR3aa: CATSRDTGSYNEQFF
CDR3nt: TGTGCCACCTCACGGGACACGGGCTCCTACAATGAGCAGTTCTTC
abundance: NA
d_gene: NA
j_gene: TRBJ2-1
v_gene: TRBV28

CDR3aa: CASSLGSIAGPYEQYF
CDR3nt: TGTGCCAGCAGCTTGGGAAGCATAGCGGGGCCCTACGAGCAGTACTTC
abundance: once
d_gene: TRBD2
j_gene: TRBJ2-7
v_gene: TRBV5-4

CDR3aa: CASSQVLRGGGTDTQYF
CDR3nt: TGTGCCAGCAGCCAAGTGTTGCGGGGGGGCGGTACAGATACGCAGTATTTT
abundance: few
d_gene: TRBD2
j_gene: TRBJ2-3
v_gene: TRBV14